The source of this T cell receptor beta chain is a study of blood T cell repertoires in COVID-19. The overall study: The United States, Italy and Spain provided the acute and convalescent COVID-19 samples. The analysed material was cDNA or gDNA that came from T cells, B-cell-depleted T cells, or PBMCs.

This CDR3 region has 15 residues. The germline V and J ends were trimmed by 4 bases and 0 bases, with 13 bases remaining between them. From germline, CDR1 is SGHDT and CDR2 YYEEEE. Individuals drawn from about 26 US areas were about 18 to 95 years old. Produced via immunoSEQ multiplex PCR; TCRdb's table is partial and in-frame only. The sample yields some 490,000 clones, around 85% seen once. This TCR was sampled from a woman aged 55-69 years who had recovered from COVID-19. The chain has TRBV5-6 and TRBJ1-1, with D maybe TRBD1 (6 bases). The sequenced sample consisted of PBMCs or T cells enriched from blood (not recorded which). The CDR3 here is CASSPQGYLNTEAFF. CDR3 coding DNA: TGTGCCAGCAGCCCCCAGGGGTACTTGAACACTGAAGCTTTCTTT.